This T cell receptor beta chain originates from a study of CD8 T cells in Susac syndrome. Losses at the gene ends were 7 bases for V and 5 bases for J; bases not matched to a gene: 8. Looked up from germline, CDR1 is DFQATT and CDR2 is SNEGSKA (reference sequence). CDR3 length equals 13 residues. RNA totalling about 0.5 to 1 ug underwent reverse transcription with random hexamers. Across 54 Vbeta and 13 Jbeta, immunoSEQ multiplex PCR amplified TCR beta CDR3. TCRdb called the immunoSEQ multiplex PCR reads again in MiXCR, with one record for every CDR3 protein. Of 80,000 or so distinct CDR3 sequences in the sample, about 93% were seen once.

The sample consisted of CD8+ T cells from PBMCs. The sequence was obtained from a human donor in good health. The chain joins TRBV20-1 to TRBJ2-1; 7 positions match TRBD2. Here the CDR3 reads CSVDPLADNEQFF. The CDR3 DNA reads as TGCAGTGTGGATCCCCTAGCGGACAATGAGCAGTTCTTC.